This T cell receptor (beta chain) is drawn from a study of blood T cell repertoires in COVID-19. Overall study context: Italy, Spain and the United States were the sources of the convalescent and acute COVID-19 samples.

In the authors' workflow: By means of reference gene primer amplification, nucleated cell counts were estimated. Method: immunoSEQ multiplex PCR; TCRdb's copy keeps in-frame clones and lacks some. The V and J calls and clone size are taken from that table; D and trimming were inferred from the DNA. This table has around 20,000 clones, around 73% appearing once. The count of this clone is one. Sequencing input: peripheral blood. The TCR originated in a human donor in a cohort sampled during active or convalescent COVID-19.

The CDR3 region has the DNA TGTGCCAGCACCCATTCCCTAGCTACCGAGCAGTTCTTC. It is translated as CASTHSLATEQFF. The V call is TRBV7-2, the J call TRBJ2-1, with D maybe TRBD2 (5 bases). CDR1 SGHTA and CDR2 FQGNSA come from the germline V gene. V dropped 7 bases and J dropped 10 bases, with 17 bases sitting between them. The CDR3 contains 13 residues.